Sequencing of this T cell receptor (beta chain) was carried out in a study of cytomegalovirus exposure and HLA in healthy donors. General study results and limits: Among the most significant clusters, several appeared linked to common viral pathogens in a later analysis.

Whereas donors were nominally healthy upon sampling, unrecorded immune exposures were probable. Between the trimmed V and J ends, which lost 1 base and 8 bases, there was a span of 9 bases. The CDR3 extends over 13 amino acids. The germline V gene encodes CDR1 SGHTA and CDR2 FQGNSA. Concerning this clone itself: Its target is not known.

The PCR had 60 Vbeta and 13 Jbeta primers. Using immunoSEQ multiplex PCR, the repertoire was profiled, and TCRdb retains in-frame clones only, with some absent. Its listing shows approximately 40,000 clones. The sequencing input was PBMCs. V and J are TRBV7-2 and TRBJ1-5; D uncertain. The source is a human donor in good health. The CDR3 nucleotides read TGTGCCAGCAGCTTAGACCCCTTAGAGCCCCAGCATTTT. This sequence encodes CASSLDPLEPQHF.